This TCR beta chain was found in a study of breast tumors, draining lymph nodes, adjacent tissues. This clonotype was counted ten times or more. TCRdb re-derived calls from the multiplex PCR reads in MiXCR, one entry per CDR3 protein. The sample shows around 100,000 distinct CDR3 sequences, about 20% of them seen only once. Breast cancer patients provided tissue from their axillary draining lymph nodes. The clonotype originates from a female donor with breast cancer. Some clones in this sample may be carry-over from other donors' samples. Sequenced sample: axillary lymph node tissue.

CDR3 sequence reads: CSAREGLVTGELFF. DNA of the CDR3: TGCAGTGCTAGAGAAGGGCTAGTCACCGGGGAGCTGTTTTTT. The V gene is TRBV20-1, the J gene TRBJ2-2; D is ambiguous. CDR3 size: 14 residues. V lost 0 bases and J 4 bases, leaving 9 bases between the germline ends. Germline CDR1 and CDR2: DFQATT and SNEGSKA (reference sequence).